This T cell receptor (beta chain) was sequenced for a study of T-cell memory formation after mild COVID-19. General study points: Mainly in CM and EM were contracting CD4+ clones; CD8+ were in EMRA. Specificity for SARS-CoV-2 was not confirmed among the second-wave clones peaking on day 37. There was a balanced CD4/CD8 profile in clones contracting day 15 to 85, and later expanders leaned CD4+.

The sample holds a few counts of this clonotype. Its matching antigen is unknown. 5'RACE primed at constant segments yielded TCR alpha and TCR beta cDNA libraries bearing sample barcodes and UMIs. Via MiXCR, TCRdb re-called the 5' RACE reads, giving one row per CDR3 protein. The sample contains around 250,000 distinct CDR3 sequences, 16% of which appear only once. The sequenced sample consisted of PBMCs or a T cell subset sorted from them (not recorded which). The clonotype comes from a man aged 18 to 35 who had mild COVID-19 (a few samples of this study predate the infection). Cell type and time point are not known.

The CDR3 nucleotides are TGTGCCAGCAGCCAGACAGTGATCCTATCATATGGCTACACCTTC. Its translation is CASSQTVILSYGYTF. The J gene is TRBJ1-2, the V gene TRBV14; D is possibly TRBD1 (5 bases). V was pared by 3 bases and J by 5 bases, with 16 bases between. This CDR3 region has 15 residues. The germline V gene has CDR1 SGHDN and CDR2 FVKESK.